These 21 T cell receptor beta chains share one sample of origin, sequenced in a study of blood T cell repertoires in COVID-19 (dated by TCRdb to 2020 to 2021). The protocol used for the library was the immunoSEQ multiplex PCR assay. Drawn from immuneACCESS, this table holds only the in-frame rearrangements with V and J called that TCRdb kept. Clones are partly lost; checked studies trace under half to an unresolved V gene and leave the rest unexplained. Counted in this sample were about 31,000 clones; 89% of them appeared once. The ten largest clonotypes hold about 0.55% of the sample. The sequencing sample was made of peripheral blood. These receptors all come from a middle-aged woman with active or convalescent COVID-19.

The V gene is TRBV6-5, the J gene TRBJ1-1; a possible D gene is TRBD1 (6 bases). The CDR3 sequence is 15 residues long. V was clipped by 0 bases and J by 1 base, with 9 bases between them. Germline CDR1 is MNHEY and CDR2 is SVGAGI. CDR3 DNA sequence: TGTGCCAGCAGTTACTCGGCCAGGGGGAACACTGAAGCTTTCTTT. It translates to CASSYSARGNTEAFF.

This chain joins TRBV10-1 and TRBJ2-7; D ambiguous. Trimming removed 3 bases from V and 2 bases from J, with 8 bases in between. The CDR3 loop spans 13 amino acids. In germline, CDR1 is WNHNN, CDR2 SYGVQD (reference sequence). CDR3 bases: TGCGCCAGCAGTGAAGCCGCCACCTACGAGCAGTACTTC. Translating it yields CASSEAATYEQYF.

This chain connects TRBV5-1 to TRBJ2-3, with TRBD1 matching 7 bases. The CDR3 is 13 amino acids. Germline V gene data show CDR1 as SGHRS and CDR2 as YFSETQ. Losses at the gene ends were 5 bases for V and 6 bases for J; bases not matched to a gene: 6. As DNA, the CDR3 is TGCGCCAGCAGTTACAGGGGTGGGGATACGCAGTATTTT. It is translated as CASSYRGGDTQYF.

The rearrangement uses TRBV27 and TRBJ1-2; no clear D. From germline, CDR1 is MNHEY and CDR2 SMNVEV (reference sequence). V was cut by 2 bases and J by 0 bases, with 7 bases left in between. The CDR3 runs 14 residues. This CDR3 reads CASSLTQANYGYTF. The CDR3 DNA reads as TGTGCCAGCAGTTTAACCCAGGCTAACTATGGCTACACCTTC.

The chain has TRBV27 and TRBJ1-4; perhaps TRBD1 as D (6 bases). Trimming cost V 2 bases and J 1 base, with 8 bases left between them. The CDR3 contains 15 residues. Germline V gene lookup returns CDR1 MNHEY and CDR2 SMNVEV (reference sequence). The CDR3 DNA reads as TGTGCCAGCAGTTTAGTCAGGGGAACTAATGAAAAACTGTTTTTT. It codes for CASSLVRGTNEKLFF.

This sequence joins TRBV2 and TRBJ2-3, with 12 bases matching TRBD2. The V gene end was trimmed by 6 bases and the J gene end by 1 base; junction bases not matched to a gene: 2. Germline assignment: CDR1 SNHLY and CDR2 FYNNEI. The CDR3 is 15 amino acids. This CDR3 reads CASRRTSGGTDTQYF. The CDR3 DNA reads as TGTGCCAGCAGGCGGACTAGCGGGGGCACAGATACGCAGTATTTT. The variable domain in full, completed from reference TRBV2 and TRBJ2-3, reads EPEVTQTPSHQVTQMGQEVILRCVPISNHLYFYWYRQILGQKVEFLVSFYNNEISEKSEIFDDQFSVERPDGSNFTLKIRSTKLEDSAMYFCASRRTSGGTDTQYFGPGTRLTVL.

The chain is built from TRBV4-3 and TRBJ2-5; no definite D call. The V gene's germline CDR1 is LGHNA and CDR2 YSLEER. V was clipped by 0 bases and J by 5 bases, with 7 bases between them. This CDR3 contains 13 residues. The CDR3: CASSQDRRETQYF. The CDR3 DNA reads as TGCGCCAGCAGCCAAGATCGCCGGGAGACCCAGTACTTC.

The gene calls are TRBV7-5 and TRBJ2-1; the table's D call, TRBD2, was not checked against the DNA. TRBV7-5 is a recognized pseudogene. The CDR3 is 15 amino acids. CDR3 bases: TGTGCCAGAAGCCCCAATACTAGCGGGGGCAATGAGCAGTTCTTC. As protein: CARSPNTSGGNEQFF.

The chain couples TRBV4-3 to TRBJ2-1; 10 bases are a match to TRBD2. There are 16 residues in the CDR3. V was clipped by 1 base and J by 3 bases; unmatched bases: 3. Germline V gene sequence: CDR1 LGHNA, CDR2 YSLEER. The chain's CDR3 is CASSQGRTSGYNEQFF. CDR3 coding DNA: TGCGCCAGCAGCCAAGGCCGGACTAGCGGCTACAATGAGCAGTTCTTC.

This chain links TRBV9 with TRBJ2-1; TRBD2 agrees at 10 bases. Germline CDR1 and CDR2: SGDLS and YYNGEE. V shed 2 bases and J 8 bases; nucleotides not matched to a gene: 10. This CDR3 has 16 residues. The CDR3 DNA follows: TGTGCCAGCAGCGTCGATCGACTAGCGGGCTTCTATGAGCAGTTCTTC. Its protein product is CASSVDRLAGFYEQFF.

The rearrangement uses TRBV7-2 and TRBJ2-5; D is unclear. The CDR3 has 15 amino acids. Per germline, CDR1 SGHTA and CDR2 FQGNSA. V shed 1 base and J shed 2 bases, with 11 bases lying between them. CDR3 protein: CASSLGGIEQETQYF. The CDR3 DNA follows: TGTGCCAGCAGCTTAGGAGGAATTGAGCAAGAGACCCAGTACTTC.

The genes are TRBV9 and TRBJ1-4; unclear D gene. Trimming left V 4 bases short and J 0 bases short, with 13 bases between. The CDR3 is 16 amino acids. From germline, CDR1 is SGDLS and CDR2 YYNGEE. The CDR3 nucleotides are TGTGCCAGCAGCCGATCCGGGTCTTCAACTAATGAAAAACTGTTTTTT. This sequence encodes CASSRSGSSTNEKLFF.

The rearrangement joins TRBV7-2 to TRBJ1-1, with D unresolved. Trimming cost V 3 bases and J 0 bases, with 5 bases left between them. Germline values: CDR1 SGHTA, CDR2 FQGNSA. The CDR3 is 13 amino acids. The CDR3, as DNA: TGTGCCAGCAGCTTTCCCGTGAACACTGAAGCTTTCTTT. Translated, it gives CASSFPVNTEAFF.

This clone came up once. Other nucleotide sequences from this sample produce the same CDR3. This rearrangement joins TRBV5-1 to TRBJ1-2; the D is unclear. Germline assignment: CDR1 SGHRS and CDR2 YFSETQ. V was cut by 0 bases and J by 5 bases, with 8 bases left in between. The CDR3 totals 13 residues. CDR3 sequence (DNA): TGCGCCAGCAGCTTGGACAGATCTTATGGCTACACCTTC. Amino acids: CASSLDRSYGYTF.

The J gene is TRBJ2-2, the V gene TRBV7-3; 8 positions agree with TRBD1. The trim removed 5 bases at V and 1 base at J, leaving 3 bases unmatched. CDR3 length: 15 residues. Germline V gene data show CDR1 as SGHTA and CDR2 as FQGTGA. The CDR3 sequence is CASSKDRGNTGELFF. DNA of the CDR3: TGTGCCAGCAGCAAAGACAGGGGGAACACCGGGGAGCTGTTTTTT.

This clone has only a few counts. V gene TRBV3-1 (or the pseudogene TRBV3-2) combines with J gene TRBJ1-6; D may be TRBD1 (5 bases). The germline CDR1 and CDR2 sequences are LGHDT and YNNKEL (reference sequence). The CDR3 length is 14 residues. The germline V and J ends were trimmed by 3 bases and 7 bases, with 10 bases remaining between them. The CDR3 DNA reads as TGTGCCAGCAGCCATCAGGGTGGCAATTCACCCCTCCACTTT. As protein: CASSHQGGNSPLHF.

The V gene is TRBV27, the J gene TRBJ1-6; a possible D gene is TRBD1 (6 bases). Germline values: CDR1 MNHEY, CDR2 SMNVEV (reference sequence). V lost 4 bases and J lost 5, with 18 bases in between. The CDR3 is made up of 17 amino acids. This CDR3 reads CASSSHRVRSNNSPLHF. CDR3 DNA sequence: TGTGCCAGCAGTTCTCACAGGGTGAGATCGAATAATTCACCCCTCCACTTT.

The chain is built from TRBV9 and TRBJ1-4; D ambiguous. CDR3 length: 12 residues. Germline loops: CDR1 SGDLS, CDR2 YYNGEE. Trimming shortened V by 4 bases and J by 8 bases, and 9 bases separated the two germline ends. CDR3 residues: CASSRDEEKLFF. The CDR3 nucleotides read TGTGCCAGCAGCCGAGATGAGGAAAAACTGTTTTTT.

This sequence joins TRBV6-2 or TRBV6-3 and TRBJ1-5; 10 bases are shared with TRBD1. CDR1 and CDR2 from the germline V gene are MNHEY and SVGEGT. V gave up 5 bases and J gave up 2 bases; unmatched junction bases: 6. This CDR3 is built from 16 residues. The CDR3 coding sequence is TGTGCCAGCAGTGACCGGGACAGGGGTGGCAATCAGCCCCAGCATTTT. It codes for CASSDRDRGGNQPQHF.

V gene TRBV11-3 combines with J gene TRBJ2-1, with D perhaps matching TRBD2 (5 bases). Trimming took off 1 base at V and 0 bases at J, with 10 bases between the two ends. The CDR3 is 16 amino acids. The germline CDR1 and CDR2 sequences are SGHNT and YENEEA. CDR3 amino acids: CASSLGESGSYNEQFF. CDR3 coding DNA: TGTGCCAGCAGCTTAGGGGAGAGCGGCTCCTACAATGAGCAGTTCTTC.

The chain combines TRBV5-5 with TRBJ2-2, with 7 bases that match TRBD2. CDR1 is SGHKS and CDR2 is YYEKEE in the germline V gene (reference sequence). V shed 3 bases, J shed 6 bases, and the junction held 5 bases outside the gene matches. The CDR3 has 14 amino acids. The CDR3 here is CASSYPGRAGELFF. The CDR3 region has the DNA TGTGCCAGCAGCTACCCGGGGAGGGCCGGGGAGCTGTTTTTT. Full variable domain (remainder filled in from reference TRBV5-5 and TRBJ2-2): DAGVTQSPTHLIKTRGQQVTLRCSPISGHKSVSWYQQVLGQGPQFIFQYYEKEERGRGNFPDRFSARQFPNYSSELNVNALLLGDSALYLCASSYPGRAGELFFGEGSRLTVL.